These 14 T cell receptor beta chains originate from one sample sequenced in a study of shared clonotypes between healthy human individuals. Method: immunoSEQ multiplex PCR; TCRdb's copy keeps in-frame clones and lacks some. The sample contains over a million clones, around 75% of which appear only once. The sample comprised memory CD4+ T cells sorted from blood. Described subset: CD45RA-negative fraction. These receptors all stem from a man between 18 and 29 years old in good health.

The chain recombines TRBV28 with TRBJ2-3, with TRBD1 matching 8 bases. Germline lookup yields CDR1 MDHEN and CDR2 SYDVKM. V dropped 5 bases and J dropped 1; count of bases not matched to a gene: 2. CDR3 size: 14 residues. The CDR3 loop is CASSTGGRTDTQYF. Here the CDR3 DNA reads TGTGCCAGCAGTACAGGGGGACGCACAGATACGCAGTATTTT.

The chain uses TRBV5-6 and TRBJ2-1; possible D gene TRBD1, 6 bases. V lost 4 bases to trimming and J lost 7 bases, with 12 bases between them. The CDR3 covers 13 residues. Germline loops: CDR1 SGHDT, CDR2 YYEEEE. Here the CDR3 reads CASSLTGPNEQFF. In DNA form, the CDR3 reads TGTGCCAGCAGCCTCACAGGGCCGAATGAGCAGTTCTTC.

Of note for this clone: Distinct nucleotide sequences in the sample also encode this CDR3. The chain combines TRBV7-2 with TRBJ2-3, with 13 bases aligning to TRBD2. This CDR3 is 16 amino acids long. Germline CDR1 is SGHTA and CDR2 is FQGNSA. V gave up 4 bases and J gave up 0 bases; unmatched junction bases: 1. CDR3 sequence reads: CASSSGLAGSTDTQYF. The CDR3 coding sequence is TGTGCCAGCAGCTCGGGACTAGCGGGGAGCACAGATACGCAGTATTTT. Variable domain in full (rest from reference TRBV7-2 and TRBJ2-3): GAGVSQSPSNKVTEKGKDVELRCDPISGHTALYWYRQSLGQGLEFLIYFQGNSAPDKSGLPSDRFSAERTGGSVSTLTIQRTQQEDSAVYLCASSSGLAGSTDTQYFGPGTRLTVL.

About this clone: The sample has other DNA sequences that encode this CDR3 too. This chain uses TRBV2 with TRBJ2-3; D is unresolved. V lost 1 base and J lost 9, with 2 bases in between. Germline lookup yields CDR1 SNHLY and CDR2 FYNNEI. The CDR3 extends over 10 amino acids. CDR3 nucleotides: TGTGCCAGCAGTGAAGACACGCAGTATTTT. It yields the protein CASSEDTQYF.

Many counts were recorded for this clone. This chain connects TRBV23-1 to TRBJ2-3; D is uncertain. TRBV23-1 has ORF status, its function being uncertain. The CDR3 extends over 15 amino acids. Trimming shortened V by 2 bases and J by 1 base, and 10 bases separated the two germline ends. The CDR3 bases are TGCGCCAGCAGTCAACCCCGAACCGGCACAGATACGCAGTATTTT. Encoded protein: CASSQPRTGTDTQYF.

This clone appeared a few times. The junction differs from germline at one of its ends, possibly a read error. V and J are TRBV7-7 and TRBJ2-1; no clear D gene. CDR1 is SSHAT, CDR2 FNYEAQ, per germline (reference sequence). CDR3 length: 15 amino acids. Written as DNA, the CDR3 is TGTGCTAGCAGCTTAGGCGGAATTAGTGTCGATGAGCAGTTCTTC. Protein: CASSLGGISVDEQFF.

Ten or more counts support this clone. Different DNA sequences within this sample yield the same CDR3. V and J are TRBV5-1 and TRBJ2-7; D gene uncertain. V was cut by 4 bases and J by 0 bases, with 2 bases left in between. The CDR3 has 11 residues. Germline V lookup: CDR1 SGHRS, CDR2 YFSETQ. The CDR3 protein is CASSSSYEQYF. CDR3 nucleotide sequence: TGCGCCAGCAGCAGCTCCTACGAGCAGTACTTC.

Only a few counts were recorded for this clone. The chain has TRBV29-1 and TRBJ2-7, with D possibly matching TRBD1 (6 bases). V gave up 2 bases and J gave up 3 bases, with 11 bases separating them. Germline V lookup: CDR1 SQVTM, CDR2 ANQGSEA. The CDR3 loop spans 13 amino acids. The CDR3 is CSVEWQGLYEQYF. CDR3 nucleotide sequence: TGCAGCGTTGAATGGCAGGGGCTCTACGAGCAGTACTTC.

Comment on this clone: Other DNA sequences in the same sample also yield this CDR3. The chain employs TRBV5-1 and TRBJ1-3; TRBD1 aligns across 7 bases. Germline V gene lookup returns CDR1 SGHRS and CDR2 YFSETQ. This CDR3 is 15 amino acids long. The trim removed 0 bases at V and 3 bases at J, leaving 3 bases unmatched. CDR3 coding DNA: TGCGCCAGCAGCTTGGGACAGGGTGGTGGAAACACCATATATTTT. Translated: CASSLGQGGGNTIYF.

This clone was recorded once. The same CDR3 arises from other DNA sequences in this sample as well. The rearrangement uses TRBV28 and TRBJ1-2; D remains ambiguous. Germline assignment: CDR1 MDHEN and CDR2 SYDVKM. The CDR3 extends over 13 amino acids. Trimming shortened V by 3 bases and J by 1 base, and 6 bases separated the two germline ends. DNA of the CDR3: TGTGCCAGCAGTTTGGGCCGTAACTATGGCTACACCTTC. The encoded protein is CASSLGRNYGYTF.

This chain links TRBV7-6 with TRBJ2-3; no firm D call. Germline CDR1 and CDR2: SGHVS and FNYEAQ. There are 14 residues in the CDR3. V lost 1 base and J 4 bases, leaving 9 bases between the germline ends. The CDR3 loop reads CASSLVVLADTQYF. The DNA for the CDR3 is TGTGCCAGCAGCTTAGTCGTTCTGGCAGATACGCAGTATTTT.

The chain joins TRBV29-1 to TRBJ2-3, with D possibly matching TRBD2 (5 bases). The CDR3 has 12 residues. The germline V gene encodes CDR1 SQVTM and CDR2 ANQGSEA. V dropped 4 bases and J dropped 0 bases, with 5 bases sitting between them. This chain's CDR3 is CSVAGSTDTQYF. The CDR3 DNA sequence: TGCAGCGTTGCGGGAAGCACAGATACGCAGTATTTT.

In its sample, this clone was seen once. The rearrangement links TRBV5-6 to TRBJ2-5; D perhaps matches TRBD2 (5 bases). Per germline, CDR1 SGHDT and CDR2 YYEEEE. The CDR3 contains 15 residues. Trimming cost V 2 bases and J 2 bases, with 13 bases left between them. The CDR3 nucleotides are TGTGCCAGCAGCTTAGCGCGGGTATCGCAAGAGACCCAGTACTTC. This translates into CASSLARVSQETQYF. Supplemented by reference TRBV5-6 and TRBJ2-5, the full variable domain reads DAGVTQSPTHLIKTRGQQVTLRCSPKSGHDTVSWYQQALGQGPQFIFQYYEEEERQRGNFPDRFSGHQFPNYSSELNVNALLLGDSALYLCASSLARVSQETQYFGPGTRLLVL.

This clone was seen a handful of times. Distinct nucleotide sequences in the sample also encode this CDR3. In DNA, the CDR3 is TGTGCCAGTAGGGACGACAGGACTAATGAAAAACTGTTTTTT. It specifies CASRDDRTNEKLFF. V gene TRBV19 combines with J gene TRBJ1-4; possibly TRBD1 for D (6 bases). The CDR3 sequence is 14 residues long. The V and J ends lost 6 bases and 2 bases respectively, with 10 bases between them. CDR1 is LNHDA, CDR2 SQIVND, per germline (reference sequence).